Presented here are 2 T cell receptor beta chains from one specimen sequenced in a study of shared clonotypes between healthy human individuals. Libraries were prepared by immunoSEQ multiplex PCR; TCRdb keeps only in-frame clonotypes and omits some of them. This sample yields approximately 2.5 million clones, of which roughly 93% are seen a single time; 0.36% belongs to the top ten. Sequenced sample: naive CD4+ T cells from PBMCs. Subset reported: CD45RA+ positively selected. These receptors all come from a young man in good health. Some clones in this sample may be carry-over from other donors' samples.

This chain connects TRBV9 to TRBJ2-1, with D unresolved. Trimming removed 3 bases from V and 10 bases from J, with 17 bases in between. The germline CDR1 and CDR2 sequences are SGDLS and YYNGEE. The CDR3 runs to 14 residues. CDR3 loop: CASSAGRSLGEQFF. The CDR3 region has the DNA TGTGCCAGCAGCGCCGGACGTAGCCTGGGGGAGCAGTTCTTC. Looking up the rest from reference TRBV9 and TRBJ2-1 gives the full variable domain: DSGVTQTPKHLITATGQRVTLRCSPRSGDLSVYWYQQSLDQGLQFLIQYYNGEERAKGNILERFSAQQFPDLHSELNLSSLELGDSALYFCASSAGRSLGEQFFGPGTRLTVL.

The CDR3 protein is CAIRGPDFYEQYF. In DNA, the CDR3 is TGTGCCATCAGGGGTCCAGATTTCTACGAGCAGTACTTC. The chain is built from TRBV10-3 and TRBJ2-7; D unresolved. The CDR3 is 13 amino acids. Germline CDR1 ENHRY, CDR2 SYGVKD. With 6 bases removed from V and 3 bases from J, the gap between germline ends came to 12 bases.